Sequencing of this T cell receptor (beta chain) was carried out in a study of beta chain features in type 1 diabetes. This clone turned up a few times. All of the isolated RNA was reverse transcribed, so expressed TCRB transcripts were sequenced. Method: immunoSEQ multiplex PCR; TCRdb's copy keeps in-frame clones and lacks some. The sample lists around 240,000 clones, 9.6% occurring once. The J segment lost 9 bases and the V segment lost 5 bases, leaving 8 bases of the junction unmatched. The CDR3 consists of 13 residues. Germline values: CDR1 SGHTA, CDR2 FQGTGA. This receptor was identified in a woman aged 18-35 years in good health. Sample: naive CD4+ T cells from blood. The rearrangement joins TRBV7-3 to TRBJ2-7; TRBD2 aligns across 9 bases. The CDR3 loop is CASSKARGGPQYF. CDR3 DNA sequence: TGTGCCAGCAGCAAAGCGCGGGGGGGCCCGCAGTACTTC.